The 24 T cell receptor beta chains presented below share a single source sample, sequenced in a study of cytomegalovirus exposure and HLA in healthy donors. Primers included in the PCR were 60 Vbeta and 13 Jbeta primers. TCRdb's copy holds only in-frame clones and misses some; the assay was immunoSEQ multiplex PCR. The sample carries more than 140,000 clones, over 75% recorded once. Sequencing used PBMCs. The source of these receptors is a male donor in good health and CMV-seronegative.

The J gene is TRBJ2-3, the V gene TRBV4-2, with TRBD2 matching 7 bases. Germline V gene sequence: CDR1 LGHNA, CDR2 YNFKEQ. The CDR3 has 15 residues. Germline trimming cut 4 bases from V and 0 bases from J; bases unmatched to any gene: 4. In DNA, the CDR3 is TGTGCCAGCAGCCCTCGACTAGCAAGCACAGATACGCAGTATTTT. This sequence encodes CASSPRLASTDTQYF.

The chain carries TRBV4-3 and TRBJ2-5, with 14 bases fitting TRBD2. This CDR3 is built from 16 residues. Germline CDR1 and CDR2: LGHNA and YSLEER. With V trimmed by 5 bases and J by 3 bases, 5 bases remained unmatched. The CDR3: CASSGGLAGGEETQYF. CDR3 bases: TGCGCCAGCAGCGGCGGACTAGCGGGGGGTGAAGAGACCCAGTACTTC.

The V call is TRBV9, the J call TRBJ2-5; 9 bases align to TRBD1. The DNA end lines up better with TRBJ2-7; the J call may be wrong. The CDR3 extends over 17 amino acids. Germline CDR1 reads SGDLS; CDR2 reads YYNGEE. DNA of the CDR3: TGTGCCAGCAGCCTCGGGAACCTGCGGGACAGGGCCTACGAGCAGTACTTC. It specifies CASSLGNLRDRAYEQYF.

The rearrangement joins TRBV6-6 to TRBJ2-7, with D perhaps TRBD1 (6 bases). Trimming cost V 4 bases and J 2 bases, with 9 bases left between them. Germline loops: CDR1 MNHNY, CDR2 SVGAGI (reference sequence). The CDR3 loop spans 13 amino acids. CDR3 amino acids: CASSSTGPYEQYF. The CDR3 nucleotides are TGTGCCAGCAGTTCAACAGGGCCCTACGAGCAGTACTTC.

This CDR3 is CAWSRDRVRSREQYF. The CDR3, as DNA: TGTGCCTGGAGTCGGGACAGGGTAAGGTCTCGCGAGCAGTACTTC. The chain combines TRBV30 with TRBJ2-7, with 9 nucleotides matching TRBD1. With 2 bases clipped from V and 6 bases from J, the junction kept 11 bases outside the gene matches. CDR1 and CDR2 from the germline V gene are GTSNPN and SVGIG (reference sequence). CDR3 length: 15 residues.

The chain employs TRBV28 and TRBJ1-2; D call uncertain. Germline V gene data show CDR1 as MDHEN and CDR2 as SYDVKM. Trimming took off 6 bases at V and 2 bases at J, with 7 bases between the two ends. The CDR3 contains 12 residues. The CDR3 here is CASRTINYGYTF. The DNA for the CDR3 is TGTGCCAGCAGGACAATCAACTATGGCTACACCTTC.

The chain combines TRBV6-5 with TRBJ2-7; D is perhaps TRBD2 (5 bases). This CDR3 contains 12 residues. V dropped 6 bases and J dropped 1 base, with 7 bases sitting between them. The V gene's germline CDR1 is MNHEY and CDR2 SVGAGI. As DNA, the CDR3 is TGTGCCAGCAGCCGGGATTCCTACGAGCAGTACTTC. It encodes CASSRDSYEQYF.

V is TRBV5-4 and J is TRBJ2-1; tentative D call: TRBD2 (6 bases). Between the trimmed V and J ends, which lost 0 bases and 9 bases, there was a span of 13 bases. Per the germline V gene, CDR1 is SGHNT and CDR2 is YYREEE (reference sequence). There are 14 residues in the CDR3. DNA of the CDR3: TGTGCCAGCAGCTTGGAGGAGGGCCGGAGTGAGCAGTTCTTC. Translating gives CASSLEEGRSEQFF.

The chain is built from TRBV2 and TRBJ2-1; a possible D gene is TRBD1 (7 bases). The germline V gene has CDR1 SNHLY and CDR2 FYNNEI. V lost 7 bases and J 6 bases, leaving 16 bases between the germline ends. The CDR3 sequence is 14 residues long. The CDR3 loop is CASIWGAGGNEQFF. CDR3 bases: TGTGCCAGCATCTGGGGGGCAGGGGGCAATGAGCAGTTCTTC. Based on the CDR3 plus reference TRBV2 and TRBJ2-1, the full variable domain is EPEVTQTPSHQVTQMGQEVILRCVPISNHLYFYWYRQILGQKVEFLVSFYNNEISEKSEIFDDQFSVERPDGSNFTLKIRSTKLEDSAMYFCASIWGAGGNEQFFGPGTRLTVL.

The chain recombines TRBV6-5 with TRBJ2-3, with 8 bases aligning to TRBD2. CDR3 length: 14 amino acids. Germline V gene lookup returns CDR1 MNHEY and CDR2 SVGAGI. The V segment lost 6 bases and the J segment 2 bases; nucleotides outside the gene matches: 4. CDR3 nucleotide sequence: TGTGCCAGCAGCCGCGGGGGGCCCACAGATACGCAGTATTTT. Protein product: CASSRGGPTDTQYF.

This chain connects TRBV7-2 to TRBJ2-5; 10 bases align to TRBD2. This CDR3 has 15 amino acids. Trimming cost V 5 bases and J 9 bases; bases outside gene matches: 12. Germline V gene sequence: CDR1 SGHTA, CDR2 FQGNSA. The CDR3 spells CASSPPGTSAGSQYF. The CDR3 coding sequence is TGTGCCAGCAGCCCCCCAGGGACTAGCGCCGGGTCCCAGTACTTC.

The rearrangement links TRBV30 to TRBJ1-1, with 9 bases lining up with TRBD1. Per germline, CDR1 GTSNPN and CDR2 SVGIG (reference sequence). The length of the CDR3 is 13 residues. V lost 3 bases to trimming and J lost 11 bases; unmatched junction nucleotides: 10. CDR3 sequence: CAWSKGTGSMAFF. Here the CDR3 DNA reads TGTGCCTGGAGCAAAGGGACAGGGTCCATGGCTTTCTTT.

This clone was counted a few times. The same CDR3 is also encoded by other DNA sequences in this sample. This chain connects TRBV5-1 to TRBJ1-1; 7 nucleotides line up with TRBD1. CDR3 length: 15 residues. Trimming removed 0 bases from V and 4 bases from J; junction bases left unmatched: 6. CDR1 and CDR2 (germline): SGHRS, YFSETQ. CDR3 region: CASSLAGGGVTEAFF. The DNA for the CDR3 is TGCGCCAGCAGCTTGGCCGGAGGGGGCGTCACTGAAGCTTTCTTT. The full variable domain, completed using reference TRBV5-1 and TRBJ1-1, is KAGVTQTPRYLIKTRGQQVTLSCSPISGHRSVSWYQQTPGQGLQFLFEYFSETQRNKGNFPGRFSGRQFSNSRSEMNVSTLELGDSALYLCASSLAGGGVTEAFFGQGTRLTVV.

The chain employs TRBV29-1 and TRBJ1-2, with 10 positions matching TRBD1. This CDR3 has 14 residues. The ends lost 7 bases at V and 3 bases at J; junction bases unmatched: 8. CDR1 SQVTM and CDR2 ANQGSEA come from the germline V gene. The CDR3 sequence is CSARPGTGDYGYTF. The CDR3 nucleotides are TGCAGCGCCCGCCCCGGGACAGGGGACTATGGCTACACCTTC.

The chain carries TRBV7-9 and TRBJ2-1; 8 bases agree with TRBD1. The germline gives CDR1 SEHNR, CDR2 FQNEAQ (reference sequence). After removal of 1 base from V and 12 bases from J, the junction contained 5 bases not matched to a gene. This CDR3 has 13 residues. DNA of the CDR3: TGTGCCAGCAGCTTAGGGACAGGGCTATGGCAGTTCTTC. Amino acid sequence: CASSLGTGLWQFF.

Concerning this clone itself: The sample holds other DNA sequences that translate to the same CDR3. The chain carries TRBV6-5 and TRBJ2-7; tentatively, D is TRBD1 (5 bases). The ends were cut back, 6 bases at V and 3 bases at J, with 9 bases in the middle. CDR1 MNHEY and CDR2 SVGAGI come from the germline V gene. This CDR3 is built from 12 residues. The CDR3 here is CASRHQGYEQYF. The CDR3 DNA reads TGTGCCAGCAGGCATCAGGGCTACGAGCAGTACTTC.

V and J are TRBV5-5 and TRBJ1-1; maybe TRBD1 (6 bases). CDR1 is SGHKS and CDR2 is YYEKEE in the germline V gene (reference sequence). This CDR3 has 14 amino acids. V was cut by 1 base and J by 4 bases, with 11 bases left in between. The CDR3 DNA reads TGTGCCAGCAGCTTGACAGGGCCCAGCACTGAAGCTTTCTTT. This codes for CASSLTGPSTEAFF. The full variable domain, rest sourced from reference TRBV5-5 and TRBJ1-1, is DAGVTQSPTHLIKTRGQQVTLRCSPISGHKSVSWYQQVLGQGPQFIFQYYEKEERGRGNFPDRFSARQFPNYSSELNVNALLLGDSALYLCASSLTGPSTEAFFGQGTRLTVV.

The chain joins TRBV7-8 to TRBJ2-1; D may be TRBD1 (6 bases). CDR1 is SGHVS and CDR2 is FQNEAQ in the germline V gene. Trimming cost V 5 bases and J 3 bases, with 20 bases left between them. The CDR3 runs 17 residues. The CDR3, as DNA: TGTGCCAGCAGCCCTTCCCTGATTGGGGGCTACTACAATGAGCAGTTCTTC. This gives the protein CASSPSLIGGYYNEQFF.

The CDR3 reads CASRSPAGGTDTQYF. The CDR3 DNA reads as TGTGCCAGCAGATCTCCAGCGGGGGGCACAGATACGCAGTATTTT. The rearrangement joins TRBV27 to TRBJ2-3; TRBD2 aligns across 8 bases. With V trimmed by 6 bases and J by 1 base, 6 bases remained unmatched. Per the germline V gene, CDR1 is MNHEY and CDR2 is SMNVEV (reference sequence). This CDR3 comprises 15 residues.

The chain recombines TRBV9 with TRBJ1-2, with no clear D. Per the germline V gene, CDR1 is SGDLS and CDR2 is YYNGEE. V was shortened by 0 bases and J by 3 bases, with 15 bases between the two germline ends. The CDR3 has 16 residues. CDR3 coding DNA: TGTGCCAGCAGCGTAGCAGGTTACAGTGCTTACTATGGCTACACCTTC. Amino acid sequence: CASSVAGYSAYYGYTF.

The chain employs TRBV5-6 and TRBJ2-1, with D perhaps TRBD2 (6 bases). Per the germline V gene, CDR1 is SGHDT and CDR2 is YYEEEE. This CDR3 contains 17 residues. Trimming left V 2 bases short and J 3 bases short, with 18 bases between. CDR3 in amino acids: CASSFLLRGTDYNEQFF. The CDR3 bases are TGTGCCAGCAGCTTCCTCCTTCGCGGGACCGACTACAATGAGCAGTTCTTC.

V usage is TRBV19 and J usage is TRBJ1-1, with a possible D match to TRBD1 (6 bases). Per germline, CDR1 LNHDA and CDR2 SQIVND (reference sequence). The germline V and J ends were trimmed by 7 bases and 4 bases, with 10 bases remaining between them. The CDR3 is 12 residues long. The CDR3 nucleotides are TGTGCCAGTAAGGGGGGGGGCACTGAAGCTTTCTTT. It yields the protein CASKGGGTEAFF.

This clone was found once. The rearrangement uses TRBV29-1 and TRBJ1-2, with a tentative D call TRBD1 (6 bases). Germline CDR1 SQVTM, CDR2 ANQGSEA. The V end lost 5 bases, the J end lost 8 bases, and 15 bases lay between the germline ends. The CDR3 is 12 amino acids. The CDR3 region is CSVRTDLKGYTF. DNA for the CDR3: TGCAGCGTTCGGACAGATTTAAAGGGCTACACCTTC.

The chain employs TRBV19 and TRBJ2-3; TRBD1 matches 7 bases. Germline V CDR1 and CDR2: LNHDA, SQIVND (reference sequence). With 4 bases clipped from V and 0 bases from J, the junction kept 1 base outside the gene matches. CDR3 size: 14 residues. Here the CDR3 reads CASSKGASTDTQYF. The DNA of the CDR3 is TGTGCCAGTAGTAAGGGGGCCAGCACAGATACGCAGTATTTT.